This entry lists 2 T cell receptor beta chains sequenced from one sample in a study of tumor-infiltrating lymphocytes in primary liver carcinoma. With roughly 500 ng total RNA as template and a constant-region primer, TCR beta cDNA was made. Investigators got TCR beta libraries out of three nested multiplex PCR rounds, done with slightly modified ARM-PCR. Researchers ran the first two PCR rounds for roughly 11 cycles each with TRBV1-TRBV30 forward primers and a C-beta reverse primer. TCRdb ran MiXCR on the multiplex PCR reads and lists one entry per CDR3 protein. The sample shows about 310,000 distinct CDR3 sequences, about 62% of them seen only once. It was unsorted whole blood that yielded blood RNA, and germline DNA was also extracted. Specimen: peripheral blood. The origin of the receptors is a man between 40 and 49 years old with primary liver carcinoma and hepatitis B virus infection.

This clonotype was detected ten times or more. This sequence joins TRBV29-1 and TRBJ2-7; D remains ambiguous. Trimming stripped 4 bases from V and 3 bases from J, with 13 bases between. Germline V gives CDR1 SQVTM, CDR2 ANQGSEA. The CDR3 spans 13 residues. The CDR3 DNA reads as TGCAGCGTTGGGGTCCTAGGTGGCTACGAGCAGTACTTC. As protein: CSVGVLGGYEQYF.

Comment on this clonotype: This may arise from a read error, as a much more abundant clone is one base away. This rearrangement joins TRBV12-3 or TRBV12-4 to TRBJ1-1, with 12 bases fitting TRBD1. CDR3 length: 17 residues. V was pared by 5 bases and J by 4 bases, with 11 bases of the junction left unmatched. CDR3 in amino acids: CASSAGTGGLGFTEAFF. CDR3 sequence (DNA): TGTGCCAGCAGTGCCGGGACAGGGGGCTTAGGGTTCACTGAAGCTTTCTTT.